The 23 T cell receptor beta chains in this list originate from one sample, sequenced in a study of blood T cell repertoires in COVID-19. Profiling relied on immunoSEQ multiplex PCR, and the TCRdb table lists in-frame clones only, not all of them. Altogether approximately 70,000 clones are present, roughly 92% being singletons, with the ten largest covering just over 2.5%. The sequencing input was peripheral blood. These receptors were obtained from a man between 45 and 60 years old with COVID-19, enrolled during active disease.

The chain uses TRBV30 and TRBJ1-1, with unresolved D. Germline V gene sequence: CDR1 GTSNPN, CDR2 SVGIG (reference sequence). Trimming shortened V by 0 bases and J by 5 bases, and 10 bases separated the two germline ends. The length of the CDR3 is 13 residues. The CDR3 DNA is TGTGCCTGGAGTGTACTGGAGGGTACTGAAGCTTTCTTT. It specifies CAWSVLEGTEAFF.

The rearrangement links TRBV9 to TRBJ2-7; maybe TRBD2 (6 bases). V lost 4 bases, J lost 5 bases, and 19 bases lay in between. The germline V gene has CDR1 SGDLS and CDR2 YYNGEE. This CDR3 comprises 15 residues. In nucleotides, the CDR3 is TGTGCCAGCAGCCCAGGGATGGGGAGGACCCACGAGCAGTACTTC. Its translation is CASSPGMGRTHEQYF.

This chain links TRBV19 with TRBJ1-5; possibly TRBD1 for D (5 bases). The V end lost 5 bases, the J end lost 2 bases, and 10 bases lay between the germline ends. The CDR3 contains 14 residues. Germline loops: CDR1 LNHDA, CDR2 SQIVND (reference sequence). The CDR3 loop reads CASSSGGGNQPQHF. CDR3 coding DNA: TGTGCCAGTAGTTCCGGGGGAGGCAATCAGCCCCAGCATTTT.

The chain uses TRBV2 and TRBJ2-2, with D possibly matching TRBD2 (5 bases). Per germline, CDR1 SNHLY and CDR2 FYNNEI. The CDR3 length is 15 residues. With 2 bases removed from V and 4 bases from J, the gap between germline ends came to 11 bases. The CDR3 protein is CASSETGLGTGELFF. Here the CDR3 DNA reads TGTGCCAGCAGTGAAACCGGACTGGGCACCGGGGAGCTGTTTTTT. The full variable domain, its missing parts supplied by reference TRBV2 and TRBJ2-2, is EPEVTQTPSHQVTQMGQEVILRCVPISNHLYFYWYRQILGQKVEFLVSFYNNEISEKSEIFDDQFSVERPDGSNFTLKIRSTKLEDSAMYFCASSETGLGTGELFFGEGSRLTVL.

The chain links TRBV6-2 or TRBV6-3 to TRBJ2-7; D perhaps matches TRBD2 (6 bases). The length of the CDR3 is 14 residues. Germline V gives CDR1 MNHEY, CDR2 SVGEGT. V was clipped by 5 bases and J by 3 bases, with 14 bases between them. This chain's CDR3 is CASSPRREYYEQYF. CDR3 in DNA: TGTGCCAGCAGTCCGAGGAGGGAGTACTACGAGCAGTACTTC.

This chain connects TRBV12-5 to TRBJ2-7; D perhaps matches TRBD1 (5 bases). The ends were cut back, 9 bases at V and 4 bases at J, with 31 bases in the middle. This CDR3 has 18 amino acids. CDR1 is LGHNT and CDR2 is FRNRAP in the germline V gene. The CDR3 coding sequence is TGTGCTAGCGGACCCACCGAGGCAGGGCAGGGTCCCTTATACGAGCAGTACGTC. Translation: CASGPTEAGQGPLYEQYV.

The J gene is TRBJ2-1, the V gene TRBV18; maybe TRBD2 (6 bases). The CDR3 has 16 amino acids. Trimming pared 3 bases from V and 7 bases from J, leaving 19 bases between. Germline values: CDR1 KGHSH, CDR2 LQKENI. CDR3 region: CASSPVWGSGGNEQFF. DNA of the CDR3: TGTGCCAGCTCACCTGTGTGGGGGTCCGGAGGGAATGAGCAGTTCTTC.

V is TRBV18 and J is TRBJ2-3; TRBD2 aligns across 9 bases. Trimming cost V 6 bases and J 2 bases; bases outside gene matches: 9. The CDR3 totals 16 residues. The germline CDR1 and CDR2 sequences are KGHSH and LQKENI. The CDR3 spells CASSAGPSGNTDTQYF. In DNA, the CDR3 is TGTGCCAGCTCGGCCGGGCCTAGCGGGAACACAGATACGCAGTATTTT.

V and J are TRBV5-1 and TRBJ2-1; possible D gene TRBD2, 7 bases. The CDR3 sequence is 15 residues long. Germline CDR1 is SGHRS and CDR2 is YFSETQ. The V gene lost 0 bases and the J gene lost 7 bases, with 14 bases spanning the gap. Written as DNA, the CDR3 is TGCGCCAGCAGCTTGGAAGCGGGGCAGGGGAATGAGCAGTTCTTC. Translating it yields CASSLEAGQGNEQFF.

This clone showed up just a few times. CDR3 region: CASRQRTGDGIQYF. The CDR3 nucleotides are TGTGCCAGCAGACAACGAACAGGGGATGGTATTCAGTACTTC. This sequence joins TRBV28 and TRBJ2-4, with 7 positions matching TRBD1. V dropped 6 bases and J dropped 10; count of bases not matched to a gene: 12. Germline assignment: CDR1 MDHEN and CDR2 SYDVKM. This CDR3 has 14 residues.

V gene TRBV28 combines with J gene TRBJ2-2; TRBD1 aligns across 7 bases. V dropped 10 bases and J dropped 0; count of bases not matched to a gene: 5. The CDR3 consists of 14 residues. Germline assignment: CDR1 MDHEN and CDR2 SYDVKM. In DNA, the CDR3 is TGTGCCATCCACAGGGGCACGAACACCGGGGAGCTGTTTTTT. It yields the protein CAIHRGTNTGELFF.

This chain links TRBV7-2 with TRBJ2-5, with D hard to call. Between the trimmed V and J ends, which lost 4 bases and 0 bases, there was a span of 9 bases. The CDR3 has 14 residues. The V gene's germline CDR1 is SGHTA and CDR2 FQGNSA. CDR3 protein: CASSSQMYQETQYF. CDR3 DNA sequence: TGTGCCAGCAGCTCTCAGATGTACCAAGAGACCCAGTACTTC. Drawing the rest from reference TRBV7-2 and TRBJ2-5, the complete variable domain is GAGVSQSPSNKVTEKGKDVELRCDPISGHTALYWYRQSLGQGLEFLIYFQGNSAPDKSGLPSDRFSAERTGGSVSTLTIQRTQQEDSAVYLCASSSQMYQETQYFGPGTRLLVL.

The genes are TRBV29-1 and TRBJ2-3, with 13 bases fitting TRBD2. The CDR3 sequence is 14 residues long. Germline CDR1 SQVTM, CDR2 ANQGSEA. V trimming: 1 base; J trimming: 5 bases; junction bases outside the gene matches: 0. This CDR3 reads CSVEGLAGGDTQYF. CDR3 coding DNA: TGCAGCGTTGAAGGACTAGCGGGAGGAGATACGCAGTATTTT.

The V gene is TRBV7-8, the J gene TRBJ1-4; D call uncertain. Per the germline V gene, CDR1 is SGHVS and CDR2 is FQNEAQ. The CDR3 extends over 14 amino acids. The germline V and J ends were trimmed by 1 base and 5 bases, with 8 bases remaining between them. The CDR3 DNA follows: TGTGCCAGCAGCTTAGGTGCTAACAATGAAAAACTGTTTTTT. Translating gives CASSLGANNEKLFF.

The J gene is TRBJ1-1, the V gene TRBV11-3, with D unclear. The V gene lost 2 bases and the J gene lost 1 base, with 5 bases spanning the gap. The length of the CDR3 is 13 residues. Germline CDR1 and CDR2: SGHNT and YENEEA. The CDR3 DNA reads TGTGCCAGCAGCTTATACAGGAACACTGAAGCTTTCTTT. Its translation is CASSLYRNTEAFF.

The V and J genes are TRBV27 and TRBJ2-7, with a possible D match to TRBD1 (6 bases). This CDR3 is 15 amino acids long. Germline-derived CDR1 and CDR2 are MNHEY and SMNVEV (reference sequence). The V gene lost 3 bases and the J gene lost 0 bases, with 12 bases spanning the gap. CDR3 DNA: TGTGCCAGCAGTTTTCTCGACAGGAGCTCCTACGAGCAGTACTTC. The encoded protein is CASSFLDRSSYEQYF.

On this clone itself: The same CDR3 also results from other DNA sequences found in this sample. The V and J genes are TRBV9 and TRBJ2-1; TRBD2 aligns across 10 bases. V was clipped by 4 bases and J by 5 bases; unmatched bases: 6. The CDR3 has 15 residues. Germline V lookup: CDR1 SGDLS, CDR2 YYNGEE. In nucleotides, the CDR3 is TGTGCCAGCAGCCCGAGCGGGAGGGCCGACAATGAGCAGTTCTTC. Translated, it gives CASSPSGRADNEQFF.

The chain links TRBV18 to TRBJ1-2; 12 positions match TRBD1. This CDR3 comprises 14 residues. V was clipped by 3 bases and J by 7 bases; unmatched bases: 3. From germline, CDR1 is KGHSH and CDR2 LQKENI. This chain's CDR3 is CASSPGQGAIGYTF. In DNA form, the CDR3 reads TGTGCCAGCTCACCGGGACAGGGGGCAATTGGCTACACCTTC.

The CDR3 DNA is TGTGCCACCGGGACTAGCGGTGCCTACGAGCAGTACTTC. It is translated as CATGTSGAYEQYF. The rearrangement links TRBV2 to TRBJ2-7, with 11 positions matching TRBD2. The germline gives CDR1 SNHLY, CDR2 FYNNEI. V lost 10 bases to trimming and J lost 2 bases; unmatched junction nucleotides: 4. The CDR3 runs to 13 residues.

V is TRBV6-2 or TRBV6-3 and J is TRBJ1-4; no reliable D call. This CDR3 is built from 15 residues. Germline V gene sequence: CDR1 MNHEY, CDR2 SVGEGT. V gave up 4 bases and J gave up 8 bases, with 17 bases separating them. The CDR3 region has the DNA TGTGCCAGCAGTTCCCCGCGGGCGGTACAGGAAAAACTGTTTTTT. This translates into CASSSPRAVQEKLFF.

J is TRBJ2-1 and V is TRBV10-3; D perhaps matches TRBD1 (6 bases). CDR1 and CDR2 (germline): ENHRY, SYGVKD. Trimming shortened V by 0 bases and J by 10 bases, and 19 bases separated the two germline ends. The CDR3 totals 16 residues. CDR3 coding DNA: TGTGCCATCAGTGAGTCCGGGGACACCCTTGTCAGAGAGCAGTTCTTC. The encoded protein is CAISESGDTLVREQFF.

The V and J genes are TRBV20-1 and TRBJ1-4; D not resolved. CDR1 is DFQATT, CDR2 SNEGSKA, per germline (reference sequence). V lost 3 bases and J lost 5, with 4 bases in between. This CDR3 is built from 11 residues. CDR3 amino acids: CSARENEKLFF. The DNA of the CDR3 is TGCAGTGCTAGGGAGAATGAAAAACTGTTTTTT.

The gene calls are TRBV24-1 and TRBJ2-2; TRBD2 is a possible D gene (6 bases). The ends were cut back, 0 bases at V and 6 bases at J, with 13 bases in the middle. Germline CDR1 reads KGHDR; CDR2 reads SFDVKD. The CDR3 has 16 amino acids. The CDR3 sequence is CATSDLGGKNPGELFF. DNA for the CDR3: TGTGCCACCAGTGATTTGGGGGGGAAAAACCCCGGGGAGCTGTTTTTT.